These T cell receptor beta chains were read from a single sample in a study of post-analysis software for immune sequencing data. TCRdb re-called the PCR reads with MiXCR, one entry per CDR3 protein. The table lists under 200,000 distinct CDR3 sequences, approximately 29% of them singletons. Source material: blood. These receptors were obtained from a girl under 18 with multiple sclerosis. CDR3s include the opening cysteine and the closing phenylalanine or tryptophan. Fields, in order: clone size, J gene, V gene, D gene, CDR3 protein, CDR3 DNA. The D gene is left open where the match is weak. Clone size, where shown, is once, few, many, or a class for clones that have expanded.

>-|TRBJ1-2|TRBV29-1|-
CSVGQELGYTF
TGCAGCGTCGGCCAGGAGCTTGGCTACACCTTC
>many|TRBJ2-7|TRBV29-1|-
CSVVVRADFPYEQYF
TGCAGCGTTGTCGTCCGGGCGGACTTCCCCTACGAGCAGTACTTC
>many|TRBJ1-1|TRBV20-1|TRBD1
CSAHPFHRGLLNTEAFF
TGCAGTGCGCACCCCTTTCACAGGGGGCTTTTGAACACTGAAGCTTTCTTT
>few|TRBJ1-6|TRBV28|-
CASSFLWSSYNSPLHF
TGTGCCAGCAGTTTCCTGTGGAGCTCCTATAATTCACCCCTCCACTTT
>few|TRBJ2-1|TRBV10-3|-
CAISEWGGNEQFF
TGTGCCATCAGTGAATGGGGCGGCAATGAGCAGTTCTTC
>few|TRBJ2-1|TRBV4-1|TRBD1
CASSQPGQGADEQFF
TGCGCCAGCAGCCAACCGGGACAGGGAGCCGATGAGCAGTTCTTC
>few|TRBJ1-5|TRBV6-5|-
CASSKPGLNQPQHF
TGTGCCAGCAGTAAACCGGGCCTCAATCAGCCCCAGCATTTT
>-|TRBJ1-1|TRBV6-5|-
CASSYGGTEAFF
TGTGCCAGCAGCTATGGGGGAACTGAAGCTTTCTTT
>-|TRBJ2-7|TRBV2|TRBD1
CAGSLQGFEQYF
TGTGCCGGCAGTCTACAGGGGTTCGAGCAGTACTTC
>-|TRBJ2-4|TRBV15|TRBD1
CATSGGQVGKNIQYF
TGTGCCACCAGCGGGGGACAGGTCGGGAAAAACATTCAGTACTTC
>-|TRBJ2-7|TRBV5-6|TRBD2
CASGPGGTRTYEQYF
TGTGCCAGCGGACCCGGTGGGACTAGAACCTACGAGCAGTACTTC
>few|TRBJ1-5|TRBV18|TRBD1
CASSGTGEQPQHF
TGTGCCAGCTCGGGGACAGGGGAACAGCCCCAGCATTTT
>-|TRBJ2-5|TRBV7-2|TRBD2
CASTMMGRVETQYF
TGTGCCAGCACCATGATGGGGAGGGTAGAGACCCAGTACTTC
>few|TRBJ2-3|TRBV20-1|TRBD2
CSAGTSGGDTQYF
TGCAGTGCTGGGACTAGCGGGGGTGATACGCAGTATTTT
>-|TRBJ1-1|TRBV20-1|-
CSARVRGGRGAFF
TGCAGTGCTAGAGTCAGAGGGGGTCGAGGGGCTTTCTTT
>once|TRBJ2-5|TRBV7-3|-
CASSLTPSVETQYF
TGTGCCAGCAGCTTAACTCCTAGCGTTGAGACCCAGTACTTC
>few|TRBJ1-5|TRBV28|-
CASTSGYQPQHF
TGTGCCAGCACCTCCGGTTATCAGCCCCAGCATTTT
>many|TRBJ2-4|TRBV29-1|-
CSVEQPGDIQYF
TGCAGCGTAGAACAGCCAGGGGACATTCAGTACTTC
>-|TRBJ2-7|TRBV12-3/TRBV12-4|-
CASCLRDSNEQYF
TGTGCCAGCTGCCTCAGGGATAGCAACGAGCAGTACTTC
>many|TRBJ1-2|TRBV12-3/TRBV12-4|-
CASSLVGGEWNGYTF
TGTGCCAGCAGTTTAGTTGGAGGGGAGTGGAATGGCTACACCTTC
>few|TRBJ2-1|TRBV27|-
CASSLSRLKEQFF
TGTGCCAGCAGTTTATCCCGCCTTAAGGAGCAGTTCTTC
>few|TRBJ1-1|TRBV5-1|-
CASSSDPNTEAFF
TGCGCCAGCAGCTCCGACCCTAACACTGAAGCTTTCTTT
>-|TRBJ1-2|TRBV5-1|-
CASSSFDGGSNYGYTF
TGCGCCAGCAGCTCTTTCGACGGGGGGTCTAACTATGGCTACACCTTC
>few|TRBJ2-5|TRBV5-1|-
CASSLGPLSGQETQYF
TGCGCCAGCAGCTTGGGGCCCCTTAGCGGACAAGAGACCCAGTACTTC
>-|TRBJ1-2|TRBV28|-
CASTQANYGYTF
TGTGCCAGCACCCAGGCTAACTATGGCTACACCTTC
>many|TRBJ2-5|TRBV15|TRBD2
CATSGVSGVSETQYF
TGTGCCACCAGCGGGGTTAGCGGGGTTTCGGAGACCCAGTACTTC
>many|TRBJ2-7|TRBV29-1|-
CSVETGHEQYF
TGCAGCGTTGAAACGGGCCACGAGCAGTACTTC
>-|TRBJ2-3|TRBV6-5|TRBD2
CASSYLTSANTQYF
TGTGCCAGCAGTTACCTGACTAGCGCAAATACGCAGTATTTT
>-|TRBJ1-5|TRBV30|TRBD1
CAWSDRGLYNQPQHF
TGTGCCTGGAGTGACAGGGGGCTTTACAATCAGCCCCAGCATTTT
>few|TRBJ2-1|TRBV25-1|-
CASRGDAYNEQFF
TGTGCCAGCAGGGGCGACGCTTACAATGAGCAGTTCTTC
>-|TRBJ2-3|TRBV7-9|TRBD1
CASSWTGGADTQYF
TGTGCCAGCAGCTGGACAGGGGGCGCAGATACGCAGTATTTT
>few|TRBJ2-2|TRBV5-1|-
CASSLVAGELFF
TGCGCCAGCAGCTTGGTTGCCGGGGAGCTGTTTTTT
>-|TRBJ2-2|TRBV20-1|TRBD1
CSASDRGRGGELFF
TGCAGTGCAAGTGACAGGGGGCGAGGCGGGGAGCTGTTTTTT
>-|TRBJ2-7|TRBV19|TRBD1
CASSTLDRAPYEQYF
TGTGCCAGTAGTACGCTCGACAGGGCCCCCTACGAGCAGTACTTC
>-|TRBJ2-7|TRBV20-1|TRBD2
CSARDNSREGPHYERYF
TGCAGTGCTAGAGATAATTCCAGGGAGGGCCCCCACTACGAGCGGTACTTC
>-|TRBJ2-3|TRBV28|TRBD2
CASSVNGLAADQNTQYF
TGTGCCAGCAGCGTCAACGGGCTAGCGGCTGACCAGAATACGCAGTATTTT
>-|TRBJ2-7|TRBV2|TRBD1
CASSEAGTVRSYEQYF
TGTGCCAGCAGTGAAGCGGGGACAGTTCGCTCCTACGAGCAGTACTTC
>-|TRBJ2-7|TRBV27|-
CASSPLAEGYEQYF
TGTGCCAGCAGCCCGTTAGCGGAGGGCTACGAGCAGTACTTC
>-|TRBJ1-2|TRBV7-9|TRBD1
CASGDRGQGYTF
TGTGCCAGCGGCGACAGGGGGCAGGGCTACACCTTC
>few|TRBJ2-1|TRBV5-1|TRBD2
CASSLSGGRRYNEQFF
TGCGCCAGCAGCTTGTCGGGCGGGAGACGATACAATGAGCAGTTCTTC
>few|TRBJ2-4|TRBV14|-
CASSPWTGGLAKNIQYF
TGTGCCAGCAGCCCCTGGACAGGAGGGCTAGCCAAAAACATTCAGTACTTC
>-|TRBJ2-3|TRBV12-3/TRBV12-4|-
CASSLSGYITDTEYF
TGTGCCAGCAGTTTGTCCGGCTACATCACAGATACGGAGTATTTT
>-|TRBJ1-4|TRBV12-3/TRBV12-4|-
CASRRGLNEKLFF
TGTGCCAGCAGGAGGGGACTTAATGAAAAACTGTTTTTT
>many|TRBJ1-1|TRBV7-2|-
CASTLAPLTNTEAFF
TGTGCCAGCACCCTCGCACCGCTTACGAACACTGAAGCTTTCTTT
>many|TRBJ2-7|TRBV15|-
CATSRDAGSYEQYF
TGTGCCACCAGCAGAGATGCGGGTTCCTACGAGCAGTACTTC
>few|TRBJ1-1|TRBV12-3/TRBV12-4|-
CASSLKLATEAFF
TGTGCCAGCAGTTTGAAGTTGGCCACTGAAGCTTTCTTT
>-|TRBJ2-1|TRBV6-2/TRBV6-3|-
CTSSRDGTYNEQFF
TGTACCAGCAGCCGGGACGGTACTTACAATGAGCAGTTCTTC